This T cell receptor beta chain emerged from a study of T cells in Graves' hyperthyroidism and ophthalmopathy. This CDR3 region has 16 residues. Germline V gene sequence: CDR1 SGHRS, CDR2 YFSETQ. The V gene end was trimmed by 0 bases and the J gene end by 8 bases; junction bases not matched to a gene: 13. Uncontrolled infection, other autoimmune disease, pregnancy or lactation led to exclusion. Using 10 ml of fresh peripheral blood, PBMCs were prepared. Amplified TCR beta CDR3 regions derived from RNA transcripts. HTBI primers were the set used in a first-round RT-PCR of the TCR CDR3. TCRdb fed the multiplex PCR reads into MiXCR, producing one record per CDR3 protein. Altogether about 840,000 distinct CDR3 sequences are present, roughly 40% being singletons, with the ten largest covering 7.5% to 9.5%. Study results and caveats: The model predicted ophthalmopathy a median around six months before onset.

This clonotype was counted a few times. Its target is not known. The clonotype comes from a man in his late teens or twenties with Graves' hyperthyroidism. This rearrangement joins TRBV5-1 to TRBJ1-2; 7 positions agree with TRBD1. The material sequenced was blood. CDR3 region: CASSLAGQGVNGGYTF. The CDR3 nucleotides are TGCGCCAGCAGCTTGGCCGGTCAGGGGGTGAACGGCGGCTACACCTTC.